Following are 19 T cell receptor beta chains from one sample sequenced in a study of cytomegalovirus exposure and HLA in healthy donors. In the PCR, 60 Vbeta and 13 Jbeta primers were used. Profiling relied on immunoSEQ multiplex PCR, and the TCRdb table lists in-frame clones only, not all of them. The sample yields about 140,000 clones, around 80% seen once. The material sequenced was PBMCs. These receptors came from a man aged 35 to 55 in good health and CMV-seronegative.

The count of this clone is one. The chain has TRBV6-1 and TRBJ2-1; D is possibly TRBD2 (7 bases). Germline V CDR1 and CDR2: MNHNS, SASEGT. Trimming removed 4 bases from V and 2 bases from J, with 12 bases in between. This CDR3 region has 15 residues. The CDR3 DNA is TGTGCCAGCAGTGGTCGGGGGGCCGCCTACAATGAGCAGTTCTTC. It codes for CASSGRGAAYNEQFF.

As for this clone: At one of its ends the junction is not consistent with the germline gene, which may arise from a read error. The chain uses TRBV7-9 and TRBJ2-1, with D perhaps matching TRBD2 (5 bases). Germline CDR1 is SEHNR and CDR2 is FQNEAQ (reference sequence). The CDR3 has 10 amino acids. CDR3 residues: CSSRGNEQFF. The DNA for the CDR3 is TGTTCCAGCCGGGGCAATGAGCAGTTCTTC. Together with reference TRBV7-9 and TRBJ2-1, the CDR3 gives the full variable domain: DTGVSQNPRHKITKRGQNVTFRCDPISEHNRLYWYRQTLGQGPEFLTYFQNEAQLEKSRLLSDRFSAERPKGSFSTLEIQRTEQGDSAMYLCSSRGNEQFFGPGTRLTVL.

This clone was observed once. V is TRBV5-1 and J is TRBJ1-1; D possibly corresponds to TRBD1 (6 bases). The CDR3 runs 19 residues. Germline-derived CDR1 and CDR2 are SGHRS and YFSETQ. V was trimmed by 4 bases and J by 5 bases, leaving 30 bases between them. CDR3 in DNA: TGCGCCAGCAGCCATATACCGGGACAAGGTCCCCGGGGGGGGACTGAAGCTTTCTTT. This sequence encodes CASSHIPGQGPRGGTEAFF.

The rearrangement links TRBV5-1 to TRBJ2-3, with 11 bases identical to TRBD2. Germline V gives CDR1 SGHRS, CDR2 YFSETQ. This CDR3 spans 16 amino acids. J was trimmed by 6 bases and V by 4 bases; bases with no gene match: 10. CDR3 protein: CASSGTSGWVPDTQYF. Written as DNA, the CDR3 is TGCGCCAGCAGCGGGACTAGCGGTTGGGTGCCCGATACGCAGTATTTT.

The chain links TRBV5-1 to TRBJ2-7, with 7 bases that match TRBD2. Looked up from germline, CDR1 is SGHRS and CDR2 is YFSETQ. This CDR3 contains 15 residues. Losses at the gene ends were 3 bases for V and 3 bases for J; bases not matched to a gene: 9. The CDR3 DNA follows: TGCGCCAGCAGCTGGGGGAGGGACGCCGACTACGAGCAGTACTTC. This sequence encodes CASSWGRDADYEQYF.

The V and J genes are TRBV7-7 and TRBJ2-5, with 10 nucleotides matching TRBD2. Looked up from germline, CDR1 is SSHAT and CDR2 is FNYEAQ (reference sequence). Trimming cost V 4 bases and J 8 bases; bases outside gene matches: 16. CDR3 size: 17 residues. In DNA form, the CDR3 reads TGTGCCAGCAGCTCCACTGGACTAGCGGACACGGGGGAAACCCAGTACTTC. Amino acid sequence: CASSSTGLADTGETQYF.

The gene calls are TRBV18 and TRBJ2-7, with a weak D call TRBD1 (5 bases). Trimming took off 3 bases at V and 4 bases at J, with 13 bases between the two ends. Looked up from germline, CDR1 is KGHSH and CDR2 is LQKENI. CDR3 length: 14 residues. CDR3 loop: CASSPQGVVYEQYF. CDR3 in DNA: TGTGCCAGCTCACCCCAAGGGGTAGTTTACGAGCAGTACTTC.

The chain employs TRBV7-8 and TRBJ1-2, with 9 bases identical to TRBD1. There are 14 residues in the CDR3. V lost 5 bases, J lost 7 bases, and 8 bases stayed unmatched. CDR1 and CDR2 (germline): SGHVS, FQNEAQ. CDR3 protein: CASSIPGTGFGYTF. For the CDR3, the DNA is TGTGCCAGCAGCATCCCCGGGACAGGGTTTGGCTACACCTTC.

The V gene is TRBV7-9, the J gene TRBJ2-3, with a weak D call TRBD1 (5 bases). This CDR3 has 19 residues. V was cut by 5 bases and J by 0 bases, with 24 bases left in between. Germline lookup yields CDR1 SEHNR and CDR2 FQNEAQ (reference sequence). The CDR3 nucleotides are TGTGCCAGCAGCCTAAGTGCACGACAGCGCCTACTTAGCACAGATACGCAGTATTTT. It translates to CASSLSARQRLLSTDTQYF. Filled out from reference TRBV7-9 and TRBJ2-3, the complete variable domain reads DTGVSQNPRHKITKRGQNVTFRCDPISEHNRLYWYRQTLGQGPEFLTYFQNEAQLEKSRLLSDRFSAERPKGSFSTLEIQRTEQGDSAMYLCASSLSARQRLLSTDTQYFGPGTRLTVL.

This clone was seen only a few times. The chain links TRBV5-5 to TRBJ1-2; 8 positions match TRBD1. The CDR3 length is 15 residues. V dropped 0 bases and J dropped 4; count of bases not matched to a gene: 5. Per the germline V gene, CDR1 is SGHKS and CDR2 is YYEKEE (reference sequence). CDR3 sequence: CASSLAGQGPYGYTF. The CDR3 DNA follows: TGTGCCAGCAGCTTGGCCGGACAGGGCCCCTATGGCTACACCTTC.

The chain joins TRBV28 to TRBJ2-7; 14 bases agree with TRBD2. Trimming removed 6 bases from V and 4 bases from J; junction bases left unmatched: 2. There are 14 residues in the CDR3. Germline-derived CDR1 and CDR2 are MDHEN and SYDVKM. CDR3 nucleotides: TGTGCCAGCAGCAGACTAGCGGGAGGGTACGAGCAGTACTTC. This sequence encodes CASSRLAGGYEQYF.

The rearrangement uses TRBV10-3 and TRBJ2-3; 12 bases match TRBD2. CDR3 length equals 15 residues. The trim removed 10 bases at V and 4 bases at J, leaving 9 bases unmatched. The V gene's germline CDR1 is ENHRY and CDR2 SYGVKD. The CDR3 spells CATLASGGAADTQYF. The DNA for the CDR3 is TGTGCCACCCTAGCTAGCGGGGGGGCAGCAGATACGCAGTATTTT.

This chain connects TRBV6-1 to TRBJ1-5, with D perhaps TRBD1 (5 bases). Germline lookup yields CDR1 MNHNS and CDR2 SASEGT. CDR3 length equals 16 residues. V shed 2 bases and J shed 4 bases, with 15 bases lying between them. CDR3 protein: CASSEWGLGGNQPQHF. In DNA, the CDR3 is TGTGCCAGCAGTGAATGGGGTTTGGGGGGTAATCAGCCCCAGCATTTT.

The rearrangement uses TRBV5-1 and TRBJ2-7; 12 nucleotides align to TRBD1. The CDR3 spans 19 residues. With V trimmed by 1 base and J by 0 bases, 11 bases remained unmatched. Looked up from germline, CDR1 is SGHRS and CDR2 is YFSETQ. The chain's CDR3 is CASSLTGTGGAWDSYEQYF. In DNA form, the CDR3 reads TGCGCCAGCAGCTTGACAGGGACAGGGGGCGCCTGGGACTCCTACGAGCAGTACTTC.

The rearrangement joins TRBV5-1 to TRBJ1-4; possibly TRBD1 for D (5 bases). CDR3 length equals 14 residues. CDR1 SGHRS and CDR2 YFSETQ come from the germline V gene. Trimming removed 0 bases from V and 6 bases from J, with 9 bases in between. Here the CDR3 reads CASSLVGVDEKLFF. CDR3 coding DNA: TGCGCCAGCAGCTTGGTAGGGGTTGATGAAAAACTGTTTTTT. The full variable domain, with the rest looked up from reference TRBV5-1 and TRBJ1-4, is KAGVTQTPRYLIKTRGQQVTLSCSPISGHRSVSWYQQTPGQGLQFLFEYFSETQRNKGNFPGRFSGRQFSNSRSEMNVSTLELGDSALYLCASSLVGVDEKLFFGSGTQLSVL.

V gene TRBV18 combines with J gene TRBJ2-2, with 10 bases matching TRBD2. Unmatched junction bases numbered 6, after V lost 6 bases and J lost 2 bases. CDR1 is KGHSH, CDR2 LQKENI, per germline. The CDR3 length is 16 residues. CDR3 protein: CASSLGTSVNTGELFF. CDR3 coding DNA: TGTGCCAGCTCGCTCGGGACTAGCGTAAACACCGGGGAGCTGTTTTTT. The full variable domain, in which reference TRBV18 and TRBJ2-2 provide the parts outside the CDR3, is NAGVMQNPRHLVRRRGQEARLRCSPMKGHSHVYWYRQLPEEGLKFMVYLQKENIIDESGMPKERFSAEFPKEGPSILRIQQVVRGDSAAYFCASSLGTSVNTGELFFGEGSRLTVL.

CDR3 bases: TGTGCCACCCTGGACAGGGGGCCCAACGAGCAGTACTTC. Translating it yields CATLDRGPNEQYF. V usage is TRBV6-1 and J usage is TRBJ2-7; 11 positions match TRBD1. Germline CDR1 MNHNS, CDR2 SASEGT. The CDR3 has 13 amino acids. V lost 10 bases and J lost 5; bases outside the gene matches: 7.

The J gene is TRBJ2-6, the V gene TRBV7-9; the D gene is possibly TRBD1 (5 bases). V shed 5 bases and J shed 1 base, with 9 bases lying between them. The CDR3 is 15 residues long. Germline values: CDR1 SEHNR, CDR2 FQNEAQ (reference sequence). CDR3 DNA: TGTGCCAGCAGCGATAACAGGTCTGGGGCCAACGTCCTGACTTTC. Residues: CASSDNRSGANVLTF.

The V gene is TRBV7-8, the J gene TRBJ2-1, with a tentative D call TRBD1 (6 bases). CDR3 length: 15 residues. Trimming removed 0 bases at V and 4 bases at J, with 10 bases between. Looked up from germline, CDR1 is SGHVS and CDR2 is FQNEAQ. The CDR3 nucleotides read TGTGCCAGCAGCTTAGCGGGACACGTATACAATGAGCAGTTCTTC. Amino acid sequence: CASSLAGHVYNEQFF.